The 9 T cell receptor beta chains listed next were all sequenced from one sample in a study of T cell responses to AZD1222 COVID-19 vaccine. Using immunoSEQ multiplex PCR, the repertoire was profiled, and TCRdb retains in-frame clones only, with some absent. The sample has about 120,000 clones; approximately 93% are singletons. The sequencing here drew on peripheral blood, taken on day 0 of AZD1222 vaccination. The receptors were gathered from an adult in good health.

This clone appeared once. The gene calls are TRBV6-5 and TRBJ1-2; perhaps TRBD1 as D (6 bases). The CDR3 totals 12 residues. In germline, CDR1 is MNHEY, CDR2 SVGAGI. V was pared by 5 bases and J by 6 bases, with 10 bases between. The CDR3 DNA is TGTGCCAGCAGTCGACAGGTTGATGGCTACACCTTC. It specifies CASSRQVDGYTF.

The rearrangement links TRBV6-5 to TRBJ2-1, with D uncertain. The CDR3 has 14 amino acids. Germline-derived CDR1 and CDR2 are MNHEY and SVGAGI. Trimming pared 4 bases from V and 6 bases from J, leaving 13 bases between. The CDR3 protein is CASSSPWGSNEQFF. Here the CDR3 DNA reads TGTGCCAGCAGTTCCCCCTGGGGATCCAATGAGCAGTTCTTC.

The rearrangement links TRBV18 to TRBJ1-1; 7 bases are shared with TRBD1. Losses at the gene ends were 4 bases for V and 6 bases for J; bases not matched to a gene: 2. Germline CDR1 is KGHSH and CDR2 is LQKENI. The CDR3 covers 12 residues. CDR3 bases: TGTGCCAGCTCACAAACAGGGGCTGAAGCTTTCTTT. Translating gives CASSQTGAEAFF. Full variable domain (outside the CDR3, taken from reference TRBV18 and TRBJ1-1): NAGVMQNPRHLVRRRGQEARLRCSPMKGHSHVYWYRQLPEEGLKFMVYLQKENIIDESGMPKERFSAEFPKEGPSILRIQQVVRGDSAAYFCASSQTGAEAFFGQGTRLTVV.

J is TRBJ2-2 and V is TRBV19; perhaps TRBD2 as D (6 bases). This CDR3 comprises 15 residues. Trimming stripped 11 bases from V and 6 bases from J, with 22 bases between. Looked up from germline, CDR1 is LNHDA and CDR2 is SQIVND (reference sequence). The CDR3 protein is CAVRRAQGGAGELFF. The CDR3 DNA follows: TGTGCCGTTAGGAGGGCCCAAGGCGGCGCCGGGGAGCTGTTTTTT.

This clone is a singleton in its sample. The V gene is TRBV28, the J gene TRBJ1-2, with 10 bases aligning to TRBD1. Germline V lookup: CDR1 MDHEN, CDR2 SYDVKM. The CDR3 sequence is 14 residues long. Trimming removed 6 bases from V and 3 bases from J; junction bases left unmatched: 4. CDR3 nucleotides: TGTGCCAGCAGGACAGGGGGCGAGGACTATGGCTACACCTTC. Protein product: CASRTGGEDYGYTF.

The gene calls are TRBV3-1 (or the pseudogene TRBV3-2) and TRBJ1-5; TRBD1 matches at 7 bases. The V gene end was trimmed by 1 base and the J gene end by 4 bases; junction bases not matched to a gene: 7. Germline V gene lookup returns CDR1 LGHDT and CDR2 YNNKEL (reference sequence). This CDR3 region has 16 residues. The CDR3 spells CASSQAVTGANQPQHF. The CDR3 coding sequence is TGTGCCAGCAGCCAAGCGGTCACAGGGGCTAATCAGCCCCAGCATTTT.

The rearrangement joins TRBV7-6 to TRBJ2-5, with TRBD1 as a possible D gene (6 bases). The CDR3 runs 15 residues. V shed 3 bases and J shed 7 bases, with 18 bases lying between them. Germline V lookup: CDR1 SGHVS, CDR2 FNYEAQ. For the CDR3, the DNA is TGTGCCAGCAGCTTGCTGGGGGCTGATGGGGGGACCCAGTACTTC. Translating gives CASSLLGADGGTQYF.

V usage is TRBV28 and J usage is TRBJ1-5, with a tentative D call TRBD1 (5 bases). This CDR3 region has 14 residues. V was pared by 1 base and J by 6 bases, with 10 bases between. Germline-derived CDR1 and CDR2 are MDHEN and SYDVKM. This CDR3 reads CASSLLGVRQPQHF. CDR3 coding DNA: TGTGCCAGCAGTTTATTGGGGGTTCGTCAGCCCCAGCATTTT.

The CDR3 sequence is CASSEAPQETQYF. The DNA for the CDR3 is TGTGCCAGCAGTGAGGCCCCACAAGAGACCCAGTACTTC. The gene calls are TRBV6-4 and TRBJ2-5; D not certain. V dropped 3 bases and J dropped 2 bases, with 7 bases sitting between them. Germline V lookup: CDR1 MRHNA, CDR2 SNTAGT. CDR3 length: 13 amino acids.